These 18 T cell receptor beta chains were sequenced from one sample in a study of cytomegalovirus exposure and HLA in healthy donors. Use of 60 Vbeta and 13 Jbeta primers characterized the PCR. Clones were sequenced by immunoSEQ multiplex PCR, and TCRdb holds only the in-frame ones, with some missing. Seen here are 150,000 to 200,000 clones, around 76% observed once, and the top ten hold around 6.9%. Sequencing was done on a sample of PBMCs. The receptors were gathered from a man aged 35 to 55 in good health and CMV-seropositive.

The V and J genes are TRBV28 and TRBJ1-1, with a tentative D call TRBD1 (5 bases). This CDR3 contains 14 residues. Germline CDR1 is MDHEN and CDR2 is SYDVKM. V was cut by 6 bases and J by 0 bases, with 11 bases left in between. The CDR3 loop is CASRQVFMNTEAFF. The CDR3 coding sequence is TGTGCCAGCAGACAGGTGTTCATGAACACTGAAGCTTTCTTT.

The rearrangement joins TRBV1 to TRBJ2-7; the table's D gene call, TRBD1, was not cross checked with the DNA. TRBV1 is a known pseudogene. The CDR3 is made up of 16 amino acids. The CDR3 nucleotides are TGCACCAGCAGCCAAGATCGCGGAGGGGGCCCTTACGAGCAGTACTTC. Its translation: CTSSQDRGGGPYEQYF.

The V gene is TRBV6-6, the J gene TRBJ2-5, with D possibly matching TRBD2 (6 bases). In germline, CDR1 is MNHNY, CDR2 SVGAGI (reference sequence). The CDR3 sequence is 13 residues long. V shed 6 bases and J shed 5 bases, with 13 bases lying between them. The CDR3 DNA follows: TGTGCCAGCAGGAGGGACTTTCGGGAGACCCAGTACTTC. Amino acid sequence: CASRRDFRETQYF.

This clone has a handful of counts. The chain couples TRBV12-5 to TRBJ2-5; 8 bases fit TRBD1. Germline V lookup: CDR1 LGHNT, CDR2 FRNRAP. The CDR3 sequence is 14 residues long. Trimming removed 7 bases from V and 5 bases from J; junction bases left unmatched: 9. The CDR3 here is CASAPQGVGETQYF. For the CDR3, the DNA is TGTGCTAGTGCCCCACAGGGGGTGGGCGAGACCCAGTACTTC. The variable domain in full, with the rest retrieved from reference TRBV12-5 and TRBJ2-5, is DARVTQTPRHKVTEMGQEVTMRCQPILGHNTVFWYRQTMMQGLELLAYFRNRAPLDDSGMPKDRFSAEMPDATLATLKIQPSEPRDSAVYFCASAPQGVGETQYFGPGTRLLVL.

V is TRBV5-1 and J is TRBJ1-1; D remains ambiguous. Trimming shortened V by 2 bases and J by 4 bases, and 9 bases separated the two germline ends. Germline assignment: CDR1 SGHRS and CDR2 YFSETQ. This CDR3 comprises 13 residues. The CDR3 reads CASSFAGPTEAFF. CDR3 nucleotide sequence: TGCGCCAGCAGCTTCGCGGGTCCCACTGAAGCTTTCTTT.

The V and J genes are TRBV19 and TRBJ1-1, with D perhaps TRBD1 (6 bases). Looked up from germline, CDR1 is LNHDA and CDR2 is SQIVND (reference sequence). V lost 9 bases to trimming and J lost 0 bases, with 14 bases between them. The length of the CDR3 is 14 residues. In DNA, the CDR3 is TGTGCCAGCCATACCGGGACATTGAACACTGAAGCTTTCTTT. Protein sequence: CASHTGTLNTEAFF.

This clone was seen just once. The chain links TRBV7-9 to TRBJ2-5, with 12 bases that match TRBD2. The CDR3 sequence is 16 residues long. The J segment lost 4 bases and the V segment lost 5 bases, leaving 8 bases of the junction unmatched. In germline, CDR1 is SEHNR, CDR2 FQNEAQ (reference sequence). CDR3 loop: CASSPVPSGGGETQYF. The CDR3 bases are TGTGCCAGCAGCCCCGTGCCTAGCGGGGGGGGAGAGACCCAGTACTTC.

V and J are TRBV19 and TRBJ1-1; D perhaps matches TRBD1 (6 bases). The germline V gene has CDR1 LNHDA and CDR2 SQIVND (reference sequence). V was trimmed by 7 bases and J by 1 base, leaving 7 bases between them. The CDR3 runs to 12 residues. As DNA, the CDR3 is TGTGCCAGTATGGACAGGAACACTGAAGCTTTCTTT. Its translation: CASMDRNTEAFF.

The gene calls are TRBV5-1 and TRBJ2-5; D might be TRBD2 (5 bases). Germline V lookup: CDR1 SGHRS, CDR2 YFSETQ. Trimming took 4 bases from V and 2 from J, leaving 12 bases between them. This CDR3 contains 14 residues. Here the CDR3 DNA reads TGCGCCAGCAGCCTGGACGGGGTACAAGAGACCCAGTACTTC. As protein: CASSLDGVQETQYF. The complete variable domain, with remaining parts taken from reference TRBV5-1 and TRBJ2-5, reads KAGVTQTPRYLIKTRGQQVTLSCSPISGHRSVSWYQQTPGQGLQFLFEYFSETQRNKGNFPGRFSGRQFSNSRSEMNVSTLELGDSALYLCASSLDGVQETQYFGPGTRLLVL.

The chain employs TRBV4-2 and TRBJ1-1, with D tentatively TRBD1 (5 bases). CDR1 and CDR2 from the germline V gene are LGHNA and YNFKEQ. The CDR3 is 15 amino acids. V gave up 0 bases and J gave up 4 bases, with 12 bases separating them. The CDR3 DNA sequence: TGTGCCAGCAGCCAAGACCCAGGGTTCGGCACTGAAGCTTTCTTT. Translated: CASSQDPGFGTEAFF.

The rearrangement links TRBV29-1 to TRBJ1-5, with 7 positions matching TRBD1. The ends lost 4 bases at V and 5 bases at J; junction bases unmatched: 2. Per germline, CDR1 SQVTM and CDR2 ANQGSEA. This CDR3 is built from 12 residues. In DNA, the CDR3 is TGCAGCGTTGGGGACAGCTATCAGCCCCAGCATTTT. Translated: CSVGDSYQPQHF. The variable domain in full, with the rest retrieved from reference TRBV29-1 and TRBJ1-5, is SAVISQKPSRDICQRGTSLTIQCQVDSQVTMMFWYRQQPGQSLTLIATANQGSEATYESGFVIDKFPISRPNLTFSTLTVSNMSPEDSSIYLCSVGDSYQPQHFGDGTRLSIL.

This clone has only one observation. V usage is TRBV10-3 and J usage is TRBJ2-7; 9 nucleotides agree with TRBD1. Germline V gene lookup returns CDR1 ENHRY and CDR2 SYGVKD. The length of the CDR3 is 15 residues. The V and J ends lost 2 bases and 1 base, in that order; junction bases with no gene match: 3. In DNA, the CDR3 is TGTGCCATCAGTGAGGACAGGGGGACATCCTACGAGCAGTACTTC. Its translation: CAISEDRGTSYEQYF.

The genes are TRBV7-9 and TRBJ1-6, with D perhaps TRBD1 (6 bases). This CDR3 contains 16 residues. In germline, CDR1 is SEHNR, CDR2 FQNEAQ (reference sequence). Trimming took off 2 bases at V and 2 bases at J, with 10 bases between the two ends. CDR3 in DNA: TGTGCCAGCAGCTTAATCAGGACAGCCTATAATTCACCCCTCCACTTT. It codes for CASSLIRTAYNSPLHF.

CDR3 in amino acids: CASSLLRSTEAFF. DNA of the CDR3: TGCGCCAGCAGCTTGCTCAGGTCTACTGAAGCTTTCTTT. This chain connects TRBV5-1 to TRBJ1-1; D call uncertain. V gave up 1 base and J gave up 5 bases, with 9 bases separating them. The CDR3 is 13 amino acids. The V gene's germline CDR1 is SGHRS and CDR2 YFSETQ.

CDR3 region: CASSVSGGSYNEQFF. In nucleotides, the CDR3 is TGTGCCAGCAGCGTCAGCGGGGGCTCCTACAATGAGCAGTTCTTC. The chain joins TRBV9 to TRBJ2-1; 8 positions match TRBD2. Germline CDR1 is SGDLS and CDR2 is YYNGEE. Unmatched junction bases numbered 1, after V lost 2 bases and J lost 0 bases. This CDR3 contains 15 residues.

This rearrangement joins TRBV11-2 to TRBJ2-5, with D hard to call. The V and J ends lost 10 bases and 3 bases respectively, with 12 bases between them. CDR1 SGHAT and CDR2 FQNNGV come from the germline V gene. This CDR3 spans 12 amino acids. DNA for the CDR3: TGTGCCACCGCCGCAAGCGAAGAGACCCAGTACTTC. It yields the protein CATAASEETQYF.

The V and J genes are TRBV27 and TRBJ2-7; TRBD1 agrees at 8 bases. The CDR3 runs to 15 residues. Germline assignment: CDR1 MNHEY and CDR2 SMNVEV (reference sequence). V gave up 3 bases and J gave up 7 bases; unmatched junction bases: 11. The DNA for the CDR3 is TGTGCCAGCAGTTTCTCGACAGGGGTTTTGAGAGAGCAGTACTTC. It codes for CASSFSTGVLREQYF.

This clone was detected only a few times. CDR3 loop: CASSQLQNEAFF. Written as DNA, the CDR3 is TGTGCCAGTAGCCAATTACAGAATGAAGCTTTCTTT. The gene calls are TRBV19 and TRBJ1-1; D is unclear. CDR3 length equals 12 residues. The V and J ends lost 6 bases and 7 bases respectively, with 12 bases between them. From germline, CDR1 is LNHDA and CDR2 SQIVND (reference sequence).